This T cell receptor beta chain emerged from a study of shared clonotypes between healthy human individuals. Study-level background: Two women and three men aged 18 to 49 made up the donors. General study points: Large sequencing depth failed to make sorted-subset sequencing complete, rarefaction showed.

This clone has just a few counts. Its antigen is unknown. Other DNA sequences in the sample encode the same CDR3. This CDR3 spans 11 amino acids. The ends were cut back, 2 bases at V and 3 bases at J, with 2 bases in the middle. From germline, CDR1 is MNHNS and CDR2 SASEGT. Produced via immunoSEQ multiplex PCR; TCRdb's table is partial and in-frame only. The sample has roughly 2,000,000 clones, about 94% seen once. It was CD45RO-negative cells, positively selected for CCR7, that made up naive CD8 cells, with terminally differentiated effector memory CD45RA+ cells excluded. This sequence joins TRBV6-1 and TRBJ2-7; the D is unclear. This TCR was sampled from a man younger than 35 in good health. Sequencing was performed on naive CD8+ T cells sorted from blood. CDR3 nucleotides: TGTGCCAGCAGTGAAAACTACGAGCAGTACTTC. Translating it yields CASSENYEQYF.